This T cell receptor (beta chain) comes out of a study of read filtering for tumor transcriptome and immune sequencing. As for the study in general: R-ISS stage counts were eight or nine for I, 16 for II, 7 for III.

The library was built from around 380 ng RNA with molecular barcoded adaptors for alpha/delta and beta/gamma chains. TCRdb reprocessed the reads via MiXCR and lists one record per CDR3 protein. The table has roughly 46,000 distinct CDR3 sequences, about an eighth seen once; the top ten hold 14% to 15%. Broader study findings: Sorted CD138-negative bone marrow cells were not purified T cells. Approximately 80% of IR-seq clonotypes had one read, totaling around 3.4% of reads; RNA-seq: around 77% and 45%. Compared with RNA-seq, IR-seq gave much higher clonotype depth and reliability.

Germline V gives CDR1 LNHDA, CDR2 SQIVND (reference sequence). The CDR3 length is 16 residues. This clonotype was counted many times. The antigen is undetermined. A read error may explain this, as a much larger clone is one base away. The TCR comes from a donor at least 40 years old with multiple myeloma. This rearrangement joins TRBV19 to TRBJ2-1; 8 bases line up with TRBD2. The sequenced sample consisted of a population of CD138-negative cells sorted from bone marrow. CDR3 DNA sequence: TGTGCCTGTAGTTTCCGGACTAGCAGAACCTACAATGAGCAGTTCTTC. This encodes CACSFRTSRTYNEQFF.